These T cell receptor beta chains were read from a single sample in a study of OX40 agonist ivuxolimab in advanced cancers. Profiling relied on immunoSEQ multiplex PCR, and the TCRdb table lists in-frame clones only, not all of them. There are approximately 60,000 clones in the sample; around 87% occur only once, and more than 4.5% lies in the top ten. The specimen was CD4+ or CD8+ T cells sorted from blood, collected in a trial of the OX40 agonist ivuxolimab. Receptors were obtained from an adult with an advanced solid tumor such as melanoma, head and neck, liver or kidney cancer. Both conserved end residues are part of each CDR3. The order of the fields is D gene, CDR3 length, V gene, CDR3 protein. A D gene is named only where the DNA matches it firmly.

TRBD1	14	TRBV7-2	CASSFGQAGAEQYF
-	14	TRBV19	CASSPGAGNQPQHF
TRBD1	14	TRBV6-6	CASNTQGAGQPQHF
-	11	TRBV18	CASSQSDEQYF
-	14	TRBV4-1	CASSQDRRTVSPYF
-	14	TRBV28	CASRGGDRIYGYTF
-	14	TRBV7-9	CASSLTEGVTEAFF
-	13	TRBV5-1	CATSGGSTDTQYF
-	16	TRBV4-2	CASSQVESSYNSPLHF
-	13	TRBV30	CAWSVTGPLEQYF
-	14	TRBV9	CASSQRVGTGELFF
-	13	TRBV29-1	CSASDGYNQPQHF
TRBD2	13	TRBV6-5	CASRVAGAGEQYF
TRBD1	15	TRBV5-6	CASSLWTGGDYGYTF
-	14	TRBV7-2	CASSLAAGPYEQYF
-	11	TRBV29-1	CSVGGVDGYTF
TRBD2	16	TRBV5-1	CASSSGAGSSYNEQFF
TRBD2	17	TRBV5-4	CASSLGGLAGLGGEQFF
-	16	TRBV10-3	CAISESPGVGNTEAFF
TRBD1	14	TRBV6-4	CASSEEGAGSPLHF
-	12	TRBV7-9	CASSLRQNEQYF
-	11	TRBV27	CASSSSYEQYF
-	14	TRBV6-6	CASSQGLSNQPQHF
-	16	TRBV19	CASSIGGRSGANVLTF
-	14	TRBV30	CAWSLTGPSYEQYF
-	13	TRBV10-3	CAIRSLVNTEAFF
TRBD1	14	TRBV28	CASSPSGQGGEQYF
-	13	TRBV7-2	CASSPFMNTEAFF
-	15	TRBV7-9	CASSLTLRAVNEQFF
TRBD2	18	TRBV9	CASSVNVASSGGSDTQYF
TRBD2	16	TRBV5-4	CASSLDGAGGNYEQYF
-	14	TRBV6-1	CASTPGGLTGELFF
-	15	TRBV28	CASSPRWTVNQPQHF
TRBD1	15	TRBV28	CASGGQGRWSQPQHF
-	12	TRBV6-5	CASSLVGSPLHF
TRBD1	13	TRBV29-1	CSARDRSSYEQYF
TRBD2	13	TRBV7-9	CASSLRLAHEQYF
TRBD1	14	TRBV5-1	CASSGDRSIYGYTF
-	15	TRBV5-5	CASSMGPIGNNEQFF
TRBD2	16	TRBV10-2	CASSHGTSGLTDTQYF
-	13	TRBV6-5	CASSNPGGYEQYF
-	15	TRBV21-1	CASSSTPRGGDTQYF
-	13	TRBV7-9	CASSSGANTEAFF
-	13	TRBV7-2	CASSLRQTDTQYF
-	15	TRBV6-5	CASSASGTTSTEAFF